The 8 T cell receptor beta chains below were found in one sample sequenced in a study of human T cells and chemical hapten exposure. TCRdb re-called the RACE reads through MiXCR, storing one row per CDR3 protein. The table lists around 340,000 distinct CDR3 sequences, 5.5% to 8% of them singletons, with 7.5% to 9% in the top ten. Time point defined: patch test 1, 2 weeks after DPC sensitization. Treatment meaning: therapeutic diphenylcyclopropenone sensitization with weekly scalp DPC. The sample in question was whole blood, obtained in connection with sensitization to the hapten diphenylcyclopropenone (DPC). Every receptor here comes from a woman aged 18-29 years with alopecia areata. Some clones in this sample may be carry-over from other donors' samples.

This clonotype has only a few counts. The rearrangement uses TRBV18 and TRBJ1-2, with D possibly TRBD1 on 5 matching bases. This CDR3 is 14 amino acids long. Germline loops: CDR1 KGHSH, CDR2 LQKENI. Trimming removed 3 bases at V and 7 bases at J, with 15 bases between. CDR3 region: CASSPTDGLTGYTF. The CDR3, as DNA: TGTGCCAGCTCACCGACAGATGGGCTAACTGGCTACACCTTC.

At least ten counts were recorded for this clonotype. The CDR3 DNA reads TGTGCCAGCAGCCCCGGGGGGTACGGCAAAAACATTCAGTACTTC. The encoded protein is CASSPGGYGKNIQYF. The rearrangement joins TRBV12-3 or TRBV12-4 to TRBJ2-4; 7 bases map to TRBD2. Unmatched junction bases numbered 8, after V lost 6 bases and J lost 3 bases. The CDR3 has 15 amino acids.

This clonotype was seen at least ten times. The chain combines TRBV6-5 with TRBJ2-3; D is ambiguous. The CDR3 contains 13 residues. The germline V gene encodes CDR1 MNHEY and CDR2 SVGAGI. Between the trimmed V and J ends, which lost 5 bases and 5 bases, there was a span of 11 bases. The CDR3 DNA follows: TGTGCCAGCAGTGACCATAGCCAAGATACGCAGTATTTT. Translating it yields CASSDHSQDTQYF.

The chain is built from TRBV25-1 and TRBJ1-5; 10 bases map to TRBD1. The germline V gene has CDR1 MGHDK and CDR2 SYGVNS. The CDR3 loop spans 15 amino acids. Trimming cost V 1 base and J 7 bases; bases outside gene matches: 4. Here the CDR3 DNA reads TGTGCCAGCAGTGAATCGGGACAGGGGTGGCAGCCCCAGCATTTT. Its protein product is CASSESGQGWQPQHF.

V and J are TRBV7-9 and TRBJ2-2; D not resolved. V lost 5 bases and J lost 0, with 10 bases in between. CDR1 is SEHNR, CDR2 FQNEAQ, per germline (reference sequence). This CDR3 has 15 residues. Here the CDR3 DNA reads TGTGCCAGCAGCCCCGATCCCGCGAACACCGGGGAGCTGTTTTTT. This codes for CASSPDPANTGELFF.

This clonotype was counted at least ten times. The chain is built from TRBV28 and TRBJ2-7; TRBD1 aligns across 7 bases. Germline V gene sequence: CDR1 MDHEN, CDR2 SYDVKM. The CDR3 has 14 residues. The V and J ends lost 6 bases and 0 bases, in that order; junction bases with no gene match: 5. CDR3 in amino acids: CASRETGNSYEQYF. The CDR3 DNA follows: TGTGCCAGCAGAGAGACAGGGAACTCCTACGAGCAGTACTTC.

This clonotype has only one observation. The CDR3 coding sequence is TGTGCCAGCAGCCTGGGGGGGTGGGATCGAAGTTCACCCCTCCACTTT. Amino acids: CASSLGGWDRSSPLHF. The chain joins TRBV12-3 or TRBV12-4 to TRBJ1-6; tentative D call: TRBD1 (5 bases). The V end was cut by 6 bases, the J end by 9 bases, with 21 bases between. The CDR3 has 16 amino acids.

Ten or more counts support this clonotype. The V and J genes are TRBV27 and TRBJ2-7; TRBD2 aligns across 9 bases. The CDR3 sequence is 13 residues long. Germline V gene lookup returns CDR1 MNHEY and CDR2 SMNVEV (reference sequence). J was trimmed by 5 bases and V by 5 bases; bases with no gene match: 4. The CDR3 loop is CASSRGGAHEQYF. CDR3 coding DNA: TGTGCCAGCAGTCGCGGGGGGGCCCACGAGCAGTACTTC.